The 28 T cell receptor beta chains reported below all come from one sample, sequenced in a study of somatic mutations in cytotoxic T cells in rheumatoid arthritis. Profiled with immunoSEQ multiplex PCR; TCRdb holds only in-frame clones, not every one. Here the sample spans 18,000 or so clones, about 73% being singletons. Sequenced sample: CD8+ T cells sorted from blood. Every receptor here comes from a woman aged 55-70 years in good health.

The CDR3 DNA is TGTGCCAGCAGCGTTGAGGCGACAGGGCTTCGCGAGCAGTACTTC. This encodes CASSVEATGLREQYF. This chain links TRBV5-4 with TRBJ2-7, with 7 nucleotides matching TRBD1. Unmatched junction bases numbered 13, after V lost 4 bases and J lost 6 bases. The CDR3 extends over 15 amino acids. Germline assignment: CDR1 SGHNT and CDR2 YYREEE (reference sequence).

V is TRBV7-9 and J is TRBJ2-7; TRBD1 matches 7 bases. V gave up 5 bases and J gave up 2 bases; unmatched junction bases: 3. Germline CDR1 and CDR2: SEHNR and FQNEAQ (reference sequence). The CDR3 has 13 amino acids. DNA of the CDR3: TGTGCCAGCAGCCAAGACAGGGCCTACGAGCAGTACTTC. Protein sequence: CASSQDRAYEQYF. The full variable domain, with the rest looked up from reference TRBV7-9 and TRBJ2-7, is DTGVSQNPRHKITKRGQNVTFRCDPISEHNRLYWYRQTLGQGPEFLTYFQNEAQLEKSRLLSDRFSAERPKGSFSTLEIQRTEQGDSAMYLCASSQDRAYEQYFGPGTRLTVT.

In DNA form, the CDR3 reads TGTGCCAGCAGTGGCTTCGGACAGGGGTCCTCCTACGAGCAGTACTTC. It encodes CASSGFGQGSSYEQYF. The chain recombines TRBV6-1 with TRBJ2-7; 9 bases are shared with TRBD1. CDR3 size: 16 residues. V shed 4 bases, J shed 0 bases, and the junction held 7 bases outside the gene matches. Per germline, CDR1 MNHNS and CDR2 SASEGT.

There are a few counts of this clone. The rearrangement uses TRBV4-2 and TRBJ1-2; D unclear. V was cut by 4 bases and J by 7 bases, with 16 bases left in between. The CDR3 is 14 amino acids. The germline V gene has CDR1 LGHNA and CDR2 YNFKEQ. DNA for the CDR3: TGTGCCAGCAGCCCCAAAAGGGCGGGTACTGGCTACACCTTC. This encodes CASSPKRAGTGYTF.

This clone is categorized as medium-sized (0.01 to 0.1%). The rearrangement links TRBV5-4 to TRBJ2-7; D may correspond to TRBD1 or TRBD2 (6 bases each). The CDR3 consists of 15 residues. V was shortened by 1 base and J by 0 bases, with 11 bases between the two germline ends. The germline V gene has CDR1 SGHNT and CDR2 YYREEE (reference sequence). In DNA form, the CDR3 reads TGTGCCAGCAGCTTGCCGGGGGCCCCCTCCTACGAGCAGTACTTC. This sequence encodes CASSLPGAPSYEQYF.

The chain recombines TRBV5-6 with TRBJ1-1, with D possibly being TRBD1 (6 bases). Germline values: CDR1 SGHDT, CDR2 YYEEEE. The V end lost 0 bases, the J end lost 1 base, and 7 bases lay between the germline ends. CDR3 length: 14 residues. CDR3 in DNA: TGTGCCAGCAGCTTGGGGGGGCGGAACACTGAAGCTTTCTTT. This encodes CASSLGGRNTEAFF.

The table lists this clone with a few counts. The V gene is TRBV7-9, the J gene TRBJ2-7; 7 positions agree with TRBD2. CDR1 is SEHNR, CDR2 FQNEAQ, per germline (reference sequence). The CDR3 extends over 11 amino acids. J lost 5 bases, V lost 8 bases, and 3 bases had no gene match. This chain's CDR3 is CASGGGNEQYF. The CDR3, as DNA: TGTGCCAGCGGGGGGGGGAACGAGCAGTACTTC.

The J gene is TRBJ2-1, the V gene TRBV7-9; D is possibly TRBD1 (5 bases). The V end was cut by 8 bases, the J end by 9 bases, with 14 bases between. The CDR3 runs 12 residues. Germline lookup yields CDR1 SEHNR and CDR2 FQNEAQ (reference sequence). Here the CDR3 reads CASRKGSVEQFF. Written as DNA, the CDR3 is TGTGCCAGCCGAAAGGGGTCTGTTGAGCAGTTCTTC.

This chain joins TRBV6-4 and TRBJ1-2; D not resolved. V was shortened by 0 bases and J by 8 bases, with 4 bases between the two germline ends. CDR1 and CDR2 (germline): MRHNA, SNTAGT. This CDR3 contains 11 residues. The CDR3 protein is CASSDSNGYTF. The DNA of the CDR3 is TGTGCCAGCAGTGACTCCAACGGCTACACCTTC.

The chain uses TRBV2 and TRBJ1-1, with D possibly being TRBD1 (5 bases). The CDR3 is 14 amino acids. The ends were cut back, 3 bases at V and 7 bases at J, with 15 bases in the middle. Germline loops: CDR1 SNHLY, CDR2 FYNNEI. The CDR3 region has the DNA TGTGCCAGCAGTGAGGAGGGCGCAGGGTTTGAAGCTTTCTTT. Translated, it gives CASSEEGAGFEAFF.

The chain couples TRBV19 to TRBJ1-2, with unresolved D. Germline CDR1 reads LNHDA; CDR2 reads SQIVND (reference sequence). Deletions cut 3 bases from V and 0 bases from J, with 11 bases between. CDR3 length: 15 residues. The CDR3 sequence is CASSIVGNSNYGYTF. CDR3 DNA: TGTGCCAGTAGTATCGTGGGCAATTCTAACTATGGCTACACCTTC.

This chain joins TRBV30 and TRBJ1-2; 7 bases are shared with TRBD1. Germline trimming cut 4 bases from V and 6 bases from J; bases unmatched to any gene: 11. Germline-derived CDR1 and CDR2 are GTSNPN and SVGIG (reference sequence). The CDR3 sequence is 14 residues long. The DNA of the CDR3 is TGTGCCTGGACCCTCGACAGGGTAGGGGATGGCTACACCTTC. This translates into CAWTLDRVGDGYTF. The complete variable domain, with remaining parts taken from reference TRBV30 and TRBJ1-2, reads SQTIHQWPATLVQPVGSPLSLECTVEGTSNPNLYWYRQAAGRGLQLLFYSVGIGQISSEVPQNLSASRPQDRQFILSSKKLLLSDSGFYLCAWTLDRVGDGYTFGSGTRLTVV.

The chain uses TRBV9 and TRBJ1-1; tentative D call: TRBD1 (5 bases). This CDR3 comprises 14 residues. The V gene's germline CDR1 is SGDLS and CDR2 YYNGEE. V was trimmed by 0 bases and J by 4 bases, leaving 10 bases between them. The CDR3 protein is CASSVAGGGTEAFF. CDR3 in DNA: TGTGCCAGCAGCGTAGCTGGGGGGGGCACTGAAGCTTTCTTT. Full variable domain (rest looked up from reference TRBV9 and TRBJ1-1): DSGVTQTPKHLITATGQRVTLRCSPRSGDLSVYWYQQSLDQGLQFLIQYYNGEERAKGNILERFSAQQFPDLHSELNLSSLELGDSALYFCASSVAGGGTEAFFGQGTRLTVV.

The chain uses TRBV4-1 and TRBJ2-1; D is unclear. The CDR3 is 13 residues long. Trimming stripped 4 bases from V and 4 bases from J, with 8 bases between. Germline-derived CDR1 and CDR2 are MGHRA and YSYEKL. This chain's CDR3 is CASSPGEYNEQFF. The CDR3 coding sequence is TGCGCCAGCAGCCCCGGCGAGTACAATGAGCAGTTCTTC.

The rearrangement uses TRBV5-1 and TRBJ1-2; tentative D call: TRBD1 (5 bases). CDR1 and CDR2 from the germline V gene are SGHRS and YFSETQ. The CDR3 is 15 amino acids. V gave up 0 bases and J gave up 4 bases, with 13 bases separating them. CDR3 in amino acids: CASSLELGEGYGYTF. CDR3 sequence (DNA): TGCGCCAGCAGCTTGGAATTAGGGGAGGGCTATGGCTACACCTTC.

The rearrangement joins TRBV28 to TRBJ2-1, with D possibly TRBD2 on 6 matching bases. Trimming pared 2 bases from V and 12 bases from J, leaving 11 bases between. Germline CDR1 reads MDHEN; CDR2 reads SYDVKM. This CDR3 has 12 amino acids. CDR3 loop: CASSLRGLGQFF. The CDR3 DNA follows: TGTGCCAGCAGTTTAAGGGGACTCGGGCAGTTCTTC.

This chain joins TRBV6-6 and TRBJ2-3, with 7 bases identical to TRBD2. The CDR3 consists of 12 residues. CDR1 MNHNY and CDR2 SVGAGI come from the germline V gene (reference sequence). Trimming took 6 bases from V and 10 from J; bases not matched to a gene: 7. The CDR3 DNA is TGTGCCAGCAGCACCGGGGGGATGGCGCAGTATTTT. The encoded protein is CASSTGGMAQYF.

J is TRBJ2-7 and V is TRBV10-3, with 8 bases matching TRBD1. Germline V gene data show CDR1 as ENHRY and CDR2 as SYGVKD. Germline trimming cut 5 bases from V and 5 bases from J; bases unmatched to any gene: 5. The CDR3 loop spans 13 amino acids. CDR3 DNA sequence: TGTGCCATCAGTCCCGGGACAGGAAACGAGCAGTACTTC. Translated, it gives CAISPGTGNEQYF.

V and J are TRBV4-1 and TRBJ2-7; D perhaps matches TRBD2 (6 bases). V was pared by 0 bases and J by 1 base, with 10 bases between. Germline V CDR1 and CDR2: MGHRA, YSYEKL. The CDR3 sequence is 15 residues long. The CDR3 reads CASSQDPGTSYEQYF. CDR3 nucleotides: TGCGCCAGCAGCCAAGATCCCGGGACTTCCTACGAGCAGTACTTC.

This clone was seen once. The V and J genes are TRBV7-2 and TRBJ2-7; no definite D call. The CDR3 contains 14 residues. V dropped 5 bases and J dropped 0 bases, with 11 bases sitting between them. Germline V CDR1 and CDR2: SGHTA, FQGNSA. CDR3 amino acids: CASSPDGYSYEQYF. The CDR3 nucleotides are TGTGCCAGCAGCCCCGACGGTTACTCCTACGAGCAGTACTTC.

The chain joins TRBV6-1 to TRBJ1-2; TRBD1 matches at 7 bases. V gave up 6 bases and J gave up 10 bases; unmatched junction bases: 5. The CDR3 is 11 amino acids. Per the germline V gene, CDR1 is MNHNS and CDR2 is SASEGT. CDR3 loop: CASRSRGIYTF. The CDR3 DNA reads as TGTGCCAGCAGGTCCAGGGGGATCTACACCTTC.

This clone was picked up a small number of times. The chain is built from TRBV11-2 and TRBJ2-7; perhaps D is TRBD1 or TRBD2 (5 bases each). The CDR3 covers 16 residues. Germline assignment: CDR1 SGHAT and CDR2 FQNNGV. V was trimmed by 4 bases and J by 0 bases, leaving 16 bases between them. This chain's CDR3 is CASSSRAGTLSYEQYF. Written as DNA, the CDR3 is TGTGCCAGCAGCTCGAGGGCAGGGACCCTCTCCTACGAGCAGTACTTC. Based on the CDR3 plus reference TRBV11-2 and TRBJ2-7, the full variable domain is EAGVAQSPRYKIIEKRQSVAFWCNPISGHATLYWYQQILGQGPKLLIQFQNNGVVDDSQLPKDRFSAERLKGVDSTLKIQPAKLEDSAVYLCASSSRAGTLSYEQYFGPGTRLTVT.

Turning to this clone: Other DNA sequences in the same sample also yield this CDR3. This rearrangement joins TRBV4-1 to TRBJ1-1; D is unresolved. V gave up 0 bases and J gave up 1 base, with 6 bases separating them. The CDR3 sequence is 14 residues long. Per germline, CDR1 MGHRA and CDR2 YSYEKL. The CDR3 is CASSQERANTEAFF. For the CDR3, the DNA is TGCGCCAGCAGCCAAGAGAGAGCGAACACTGAAGCTTTCTTT.

The chain joins TRBV7-2 to TRBJ1-5, with 7 bases identical to TRBD1. The CDR3 has 15 amino acids. Germline CDR1 reads SGHTA; CDR2 reads FQGNSA. J lost 4 bases, V lost 5 bases, and 8 bases had no gene match. CDR3 bases: TGTGCCAGCAGCACGTGGACAGGCCTAAATCAGCCCCAGCATTTT. As protein: CASSTWTGLNQPQHF.

The chain links TRBV27 to TRBJ2-1; TRBD1 matches 9 bases. Germline V CDR1 and CDR2: MNHEY, SMNVEV (reference sequence). The trim removed 6 bases at V and 7 bases at J, leaving 7 bases unmatched. The CDR3 length is 14 residues. This CDR3 is CASSKGQGLNEQFF. The CDR3 DNA reads TGTGCCAGCAGCAAGGGACAGGGCTTGAATGAGCAGTTCTTC.

The V call is TRBV6-1, the J call TRBJ1-4; maybe TRBD1 (6 bases). CDR3 size: 15 residues. Germline V lookup: CDR1 MNHNS, CDR2 SASEGT. V shed 7 bases and J shed 0 bases, with 12 bases lying between them. CDR3 residues: CASTGQIATNEKLFF. Here the CDR3 DNA reads TGTGCCAGCACCGGACAGATCGCAACTAATGAAAAACTGTTTTTT.

The V call is TRBV9, the J call TRBJ2-3; D is ambiguous. V was cut by 0 bases and J by 0 bases, with 11 bases left in between. Germline CDR1 and CDR2: SGDLS and YYNGEE. The CDR3 extends over 16 amino acids. Here the CDR3 reads CASSVAGLVSTDTQYF. DNA for the CDR3: TGTGCCAGCAGCGTAGCTGGGTTGGTTAGCACAGATACGCAGTATTTT.

This clone was recorded only once. The chain joins TRBV6-6 to TRBJ2-7, with D tentatively TRBD1 or TRBD2 (5 bases each). The CDR3 has 16 amino acids. Germline lookup yields CDR1 MNHNY and CDR2 SVGAGI (reference sequence). Trimming pared 5 bases from V and 3 bases from J, leaving 20 bases between. The CDR3 sequence is CASSRVPGPRNYEQYF. CDR3 sequence (DNA): TGTGCCAGCAGTCGGGTTCCGGGACCGCGAAACTACGAGCAGTACTTC.